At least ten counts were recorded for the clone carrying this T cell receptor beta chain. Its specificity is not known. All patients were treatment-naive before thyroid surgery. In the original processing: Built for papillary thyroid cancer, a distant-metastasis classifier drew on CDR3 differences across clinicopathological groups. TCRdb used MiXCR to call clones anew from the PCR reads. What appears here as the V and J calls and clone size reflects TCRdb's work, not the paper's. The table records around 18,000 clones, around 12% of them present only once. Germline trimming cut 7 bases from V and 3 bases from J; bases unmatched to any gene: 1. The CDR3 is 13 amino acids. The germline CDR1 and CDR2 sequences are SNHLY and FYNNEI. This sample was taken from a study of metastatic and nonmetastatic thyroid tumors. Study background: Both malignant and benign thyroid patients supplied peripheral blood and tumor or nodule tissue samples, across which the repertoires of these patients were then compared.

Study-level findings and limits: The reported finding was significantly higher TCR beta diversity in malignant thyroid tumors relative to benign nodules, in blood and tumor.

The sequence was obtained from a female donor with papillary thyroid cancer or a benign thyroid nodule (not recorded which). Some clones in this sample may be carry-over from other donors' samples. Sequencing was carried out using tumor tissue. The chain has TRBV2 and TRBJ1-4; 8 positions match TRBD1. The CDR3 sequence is CASMDRANEKLFF. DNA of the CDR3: TGTGCCAGCATGGACAGGGCTAATGAAAAACTGTTTTTT.